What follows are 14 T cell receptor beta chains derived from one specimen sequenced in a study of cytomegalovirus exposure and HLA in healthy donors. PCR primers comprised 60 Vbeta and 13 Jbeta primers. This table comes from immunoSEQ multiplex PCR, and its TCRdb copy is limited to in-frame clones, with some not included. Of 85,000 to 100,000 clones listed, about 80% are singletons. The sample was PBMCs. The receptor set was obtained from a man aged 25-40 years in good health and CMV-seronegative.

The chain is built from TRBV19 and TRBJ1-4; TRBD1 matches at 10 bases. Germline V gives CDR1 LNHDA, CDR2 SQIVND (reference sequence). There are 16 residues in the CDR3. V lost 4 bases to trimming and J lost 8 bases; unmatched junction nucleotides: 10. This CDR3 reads CASSTFLGQGNEKLFF. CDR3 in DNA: TGTGCCAGTAGTACTTTCTTGGGACAGGGGAACGAAAAACTGTTTTTT.

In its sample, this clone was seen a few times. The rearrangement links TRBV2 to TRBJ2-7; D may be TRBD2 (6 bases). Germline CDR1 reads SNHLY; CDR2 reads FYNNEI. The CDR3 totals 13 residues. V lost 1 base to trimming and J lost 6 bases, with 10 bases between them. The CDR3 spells CASSEVNGGEQYF. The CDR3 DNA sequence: TGTGCCAGCAGTGAAGTTAACGGGGGCGAGCAGTACTTC.

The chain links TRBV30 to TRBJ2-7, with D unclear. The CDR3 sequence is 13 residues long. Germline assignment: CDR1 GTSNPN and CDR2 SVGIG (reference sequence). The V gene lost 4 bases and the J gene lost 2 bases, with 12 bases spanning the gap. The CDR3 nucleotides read TGTGCCTGGAATCGGCAGGCCCCCTACGAGCAGTACTTC. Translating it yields CAWNRQAPYEQYF.

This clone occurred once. CDR3 sequence reads: CASSSGTNYGYTF. CDR3 nucleotides: TGCGCCAGCAGCTCCGGGACTAACTATGGCTACACCTTC. J is TRBJ1-2 and V is TRBV5-1; D unresolved. Trimming cost V 3 bases and J 0 bases, with 6 bases left between them. The CDR3 runs 13 residues. Per germline, CDR1 SGHRS and CDR2 YFSETQ.

The CDR3 DNA reads TGCGCCAGCAGCTTGAAAGGGACAGGGGGCGAAAGGAACACCGGGGAGCTGTTTTTT. It specifies CASSLKGTGGERNTGELFF. V is TRBV5-1 and J is TRBJ2-2; TRBD1 agrees at 12 bases. CDR3 length: 19 amino acids. V was clipped by 1 base and J by 1 base; unmatched bases: 8. Germline V CDR1 and CDR2: SGHRS, YFSETQ.

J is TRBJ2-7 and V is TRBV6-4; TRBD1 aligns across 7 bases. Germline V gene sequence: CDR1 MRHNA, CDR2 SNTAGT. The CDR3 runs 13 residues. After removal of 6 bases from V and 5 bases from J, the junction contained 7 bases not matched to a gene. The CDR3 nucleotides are TGTGCCAGCAGAATCGACAGGGTCGACGAGCAGTACTTC. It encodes CASRIDRVDEQYF.

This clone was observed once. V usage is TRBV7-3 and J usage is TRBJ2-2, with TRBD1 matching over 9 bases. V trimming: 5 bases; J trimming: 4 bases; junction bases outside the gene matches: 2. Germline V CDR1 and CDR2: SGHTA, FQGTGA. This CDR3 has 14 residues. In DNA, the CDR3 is TGTGCCAGCAGCCGGGGACAGGGCACCGGGGAGCTGTTTTTT. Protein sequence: CASSRGQGTGELFF.

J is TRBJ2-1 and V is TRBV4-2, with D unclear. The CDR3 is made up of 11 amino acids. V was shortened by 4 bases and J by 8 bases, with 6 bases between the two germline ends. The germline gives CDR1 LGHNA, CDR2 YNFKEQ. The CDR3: CASSRSDEQFF. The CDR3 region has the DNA TGTGCCAGCAGCCGTTCCGATGAGCAGTTCTTC.

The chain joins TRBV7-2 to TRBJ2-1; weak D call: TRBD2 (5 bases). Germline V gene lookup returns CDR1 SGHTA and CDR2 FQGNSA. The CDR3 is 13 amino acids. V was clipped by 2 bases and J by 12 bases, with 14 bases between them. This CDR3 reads CASSLNSLRGQFF. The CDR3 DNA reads TGTGCCAGCAGCTTAAACAGCCTCCGGGGGCAGTTCTTC.

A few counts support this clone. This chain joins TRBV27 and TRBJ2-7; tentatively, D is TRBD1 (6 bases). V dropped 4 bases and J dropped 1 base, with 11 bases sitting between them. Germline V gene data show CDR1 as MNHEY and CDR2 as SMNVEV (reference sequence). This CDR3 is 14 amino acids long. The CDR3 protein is CASSSQGPSYEQYF. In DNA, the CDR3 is TGTGCCAGCAGTTCACAGGGCCCATCCTACGAGCAGTACTTC.

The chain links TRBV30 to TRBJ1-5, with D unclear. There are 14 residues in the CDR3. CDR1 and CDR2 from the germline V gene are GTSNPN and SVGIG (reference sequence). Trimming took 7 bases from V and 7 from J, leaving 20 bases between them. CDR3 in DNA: TGTGCCTTCTCGGAATCGGACTGGAACCAGCCCCAGCATTTT. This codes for CAFSESDWNQPQHF.

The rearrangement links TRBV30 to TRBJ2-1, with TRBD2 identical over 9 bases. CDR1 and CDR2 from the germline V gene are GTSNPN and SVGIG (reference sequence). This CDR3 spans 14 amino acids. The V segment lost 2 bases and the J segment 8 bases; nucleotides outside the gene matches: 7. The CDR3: CAWSRLADLDEQFF. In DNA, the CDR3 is TGTGCCTGGAGTCGACTAGCGGACTTAGATGAGCAGTTCTTC.

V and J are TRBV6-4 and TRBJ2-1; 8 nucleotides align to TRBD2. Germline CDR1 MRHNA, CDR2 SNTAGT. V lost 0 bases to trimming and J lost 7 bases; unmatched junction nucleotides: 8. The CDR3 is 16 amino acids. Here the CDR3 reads CASSDSRLAGRNEQFF. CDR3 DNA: TGTGCCAGCAGTGACTCGAGGCTAGCGGGTAGGAATGAGCAGTTCTTC.

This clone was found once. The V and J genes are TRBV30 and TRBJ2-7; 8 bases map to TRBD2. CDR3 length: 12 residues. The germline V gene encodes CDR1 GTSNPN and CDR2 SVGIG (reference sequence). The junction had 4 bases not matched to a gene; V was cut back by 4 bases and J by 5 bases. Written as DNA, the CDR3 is TGTGCCTGGATGGGACTAGTCAACGAGCAGTACTTC. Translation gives CAWMGLVNEQYF.